This entry features one TCR beta chain sequence. At one boundary the junction diverges from the germline segment, which might be a read error. This sample was taken from a study of tumor-infiltrating lymphocytes in primary liver carcinoma. From about 0.5 ug of total RNA, TCR beta-specific cDNA was reverse-transcribed using a constant-region primer. Three nested multiplex PCR rounds, a slightly modified ARM-PCR method, built the TCR beta libraries. It was with TRBV1-TRBV30 forward primers and a C-beta reverse primer that the first two PCR rounds were run, at around 9 cycles each. TCRdb ran MiXCR on the multiplex PCR reads and lists one entry per CDR3 protein. The sample holds about 310,000 distinct CDR3 sequences, 55% to 65% seen once. The CDR3 spans 16 residues. Germline values: CDR1 MNHEY, CDR2 SVGEGT. The study extracted blood RNA from unsorted whole blood and also extracted germline DNA.

J is TRBJ2-3 and V is TRBV6-2 or TRBV6-3; TRBD2 aligns across 9 bases. The sequence was collected from a man aged 40-49 years with primary liver carcinoma and hepatitis B virus infection. The sample comprised peripheral blood. The CDR3 spells CVSSYGLAGITDTQYF. The CDR3 bases are TGTGTCAGCAGTTACGGTCTAGCGGGAATCACAGATACGCAGTATTTT.